This T cell receptor (beta chain) was sequenced in a study of CD8 T cells in ankylosing spondylitis. The CDR3 extends over 13 amino acids. Germline-derived CDR1 and CDR2 are MNHNY and SVGAGI (reference sequence). V dropped 2 bases and J dropped 6 bases, with 8 bases sitting between them. In its sample, this clonotype was seen many times. The antigen is undetermined. Quantitative molecular-barcoded 5'-RACE generated the TCR beta libraries. Each CDR3 protein gets one entry after TCRdb re-called the 5' RACE reads with MiXCR. The data hold about 500,000 distinct CDR3 sequences, with about 5.2% observed a single time. General study findings and limits: In synovial fluid and blood from reactive arthritis, some motif variants were previously reported. Blood from ankylosing spondylitis patients appeared to carry a characteristic roughly eight-variant TCR beta motif.

The chain joins TRBV6-6 to TRBJ1-5; D is unclear. The sample consisted of blood, either unsorted or a sorted T cell fraction (not recorded which). The TCR comes from a male donor with ankylosing spondylitis. CDR3 sequence: CASSYDKSQPQHF. CDR3 coding DNA: TGTGCCAGCAGTTACGACAAATCTCAGCCCCAGCATTTT.